This is a list of T cell receptor beta chains from one sample in a study of identical twins. TCRdb itself ran the 5' RACE reads through MiXCR, one entry per CDR3 protein. The sample includes 250,000 or so distinct CDR3 sequences, 6.5% to 9.5% of them seen just once. This same sample was also part of a study on yellow fever vaccine responses in identical twins.

Sequenced input: CD8+ T cells sorted from blood. Receptors originate from a woman aged 18-29 years in good health. CDR3s leave out the opening cysteine and the closing phenylalanine or tryptophan. The order of the fields is V gene, CDR3 protein.

V: TRBV11-2; CDR3: ASSLRLAGTQY
V: TRBV7-8; CDR3: ASRPDRGDGEQF
V: TRBV6-1; CDR3: ATSKGREVYNEQF
V: TRBV29-1; CDR3: SVEAGPGQGTDTQY
V: TRBV6-2/TRBV6-3; CDR3: ASTVDTNTGELF
V: TRBV6-5; CDR3: ASSLGTGLSAHSYEQY
V: TRBV27; CDR3: ASSLLWTANTGELF
V: TRBV11-2; CDR3: ASSLEVDNHYEQY
V: TRBV5-5; CDR3: ASSLSVSMNTEAF
V: TRBV29-1; CDR3: SVEVGTASYEQY
V: TRBV6-1; CDR3: ASSEARQVLTDTQY
V: TRBV3-1; CDR3: ASSQVTGSGSEQY
V: TRBV7-2; CDR3: ASSLVRGPGELF
V: TRBV4-1; CDR3: ASSQVVDAQETQY
V: TRBV7-2; CDR3: ASSLMGTGGSYNEQF
V: TRBV9; CDR3: ASSPVWAGAGTGELF
V: TRBV7-2; CDR3: ASSFNGLFSAYEQY
V: TRBV4-1; CDR3: ASSHLAGAEETQY
V: TRBV29-1; CDR3: SVYGLAEGSDEQY
V: TRBV29-1; CDR3: SVEDRLPTDTQY
V: TRBV12-3/TRBV12-4; CDR3: ASRLTSGGTYNEQF
V: TRBV28; CDR3: ARSPGTDGYT
V: TRBV5-1; CDR3: ASSSLGPTYEQY
V: TRBV11-2; CDR3: ASSLNRGTDTQY
V: TRBV25-1; CDR3: ASSEYREGNTEAF
V: TRBV11-2; CDR3: ASTPSRNLAGGGEETQY
V: TRBV7-9; CDR3: ASSPLGRDQTDTQY
V: TRBV12-3/TRBV12-4; CDR3: ASSFLNGRSYEQY
V: TRBV11-3; CDR3: ASSLRPHEQF
V: TRBV11-1; CDR3: ASSLGRTSDYEQY
V: TRBV5-6; CDR3: ASSGEARRVYEQY
V: TRBV7-9; CDR3: ASSLGAGPRLLEEQF
V: TRBV7-2; CDR3: ASSVLGGQETQY
V: TRBV4-3; CDR3: ASSQDRGAFYEQY
V: TRBV9; CDR3: ASSASGGLDNEKLF
V: TRBV24-1; CDR3: ATSDLVMGQGVEQF
V: TRBV12-3/TRBV12-4; CDR3: ASSLGVPGLF
V: TRBV6-1; CDR3: ASRTTGVSETQY
V: TRBV5-6; CDR3: ASSLTVAKNIQY
V: TRBV4-3; CDR3: ASSQDLGAYEQY
V: TRBV4-3; CDR3: ASSQDQGQDSYEQY
V: TRBV7-6; CDR3: ASSLVKASTQY
V: TRBV18; CDR3: ASSPPEKREDEQF
V: TRBV18; CDR3: ASSPDESSYNEQF
V: TRBV20-1; CDR3: SAGTSGGAYTGELF
V: TRBV6-5; CDR3: ASSYLGENTGELF
V: TRBV2; CDR3: ASRSEVAGSYNEQF
V: TRBV21-1; CDR3: ASRERGDGETYEQY
V: TRBV27; CDR3: ASSFLWGSFYEQY
V: TRBV28; CDR3: ASSPHRGKGRIDEAF